The next 21 T cell receptor beta chains were all read from a single sample in a study of cytomegalovirus exposure and HLA in healthy donors. PCR employed 60 Vbeta and 13 Jbeta primers. Some clones are missing from TCRdb's copy, which holds only in-frame ones; the method was immunoSEQ multiplex PCR. This table holds roughly 170,000 clones, around 80% found once. Sequencing input: PBMCs. The receptors derive from a woman between 45 and 65 years old in good health and CMV-seropositive.

This clone was picked up one time. The V gene is TRBV7-2, the J gene TRBJ2-1; 9 bases agree with TRBD2. The CDR3 is 15 amino acids. Losses at the gene ends were 1 base for V and 8 bases for J; bases not matched to a gene: 6. The germline V gene encodes CDR1 SGHTA and CDR2 FQGNSA. CDR3 nucleotide sequence: TGTGCCAGCAGCTTAGGGGCGGGAGGGTGGGATGAGCAGTTCTTC. This sequence encodes CASSLGAGGWDEQFF.

The chain combines TRBV9 with TRBJ1-1, with 9 bases matching TRBD1. Germline lookup yields CDR1 SGDLS and CDR2 YYNGEE. This CDR3 spans 16 amino acids. Losses at the gene ends were 0 bases for V and 4 bases for J; bases not matched to a gene: 7. DNA for the CDR3: TGTGCCAGCAGCGTAGTGGGGACAGGGTGGGGCACTGAAGCTTTCTTT. It encodes CASSVVGTGWGTEAFF.

The genes are TRBV30 and TRBJ1-6; TRBD1 is a possible D gene (6 bases). The V end lost 1 base, the J end lost 9 bases, and 16 bases lay between the germline ends. Per germline, CDR1 GTSNPN and CDR2 SVGIG (reference sequence). This CDR3 is 15 amino acids long. CDR3 protein: CAWSGGAGVGSPLHF. The CDR3 nucleotides are TGTGCCTGGAGTGGGGGGGCGGGGGTCGGTTCACCCCTCCACTTT. The variable domain in full, completed from reference TRBV30 and TRBJ1-6, reads SQTIHQWPATLVQPVGSPLSLECTVEGTSNPNLYWYRQAAGRGLQLLFYSVGIGQISSEVPQNLSASRPQDRQFILSSKKLLLSDSGFYLCAWSGGAGVGSPLHFGNGTRLTVT.

J is TRBJ2-3 and V is TRBV5-1; TRBD1 might be the D (6 bases). This CDR3 spans 16 amino acids. V was cut by 4 bases and J by 2 bases, with 17 bases left in between. Germline CDR1 SGHRS, CDR2 YFSETQ. The CDR3 protein is CASSAGVQGYTDTQYF. CDR3 DNA sequence: TGCGCCAGCAGCGCAGGGGTTCAGGGTTACACAGATACGCAGTATTTT.

This chain joins TRBV5-1 and TRBJ2-1; D not certain. CDR3 length: 16 residues. V lost 1 base and J 9 bases, leaving 20 bases between the germline ends. Germline V gene lookup returns CDR1 SGHRS and CDR2 YFSETQ. The CDR3 sequence: CASSLKVVGSDREQFF. CDR3 nucleotides: TGCGCCAGCAGCTTGAAGGTCGTGGGCAGTGACCGTGAGCAGTTCTTC.

The J gene is TRBJ1-5, the V gene TRBV7-8; 7 nucleotides line up with TRBD1. Unmatched junction bases numbered 12, after V lost 7 bases and J lost 3 bases. Germline CDR1 reads SGHVS; CDR2 reads FQNEAQ. The CDR3 length is 16 residues. As DNA, the CDR3 is TGTGCCAGCACCTTCAACCACGGACAGGACAATCAGCCCCAGCATTTT. Translating gives CASTFNHGQDNQPQHF.

The chain uses TRBV5-6 and TRBJ1-5; D not certain. The CDR3 loop spans 13 amino acids. V dropped 4 bases and J dropped 7 bases, with 12 bases sitting between them. Germline CDR1 and CDR2: SGHDT and YYEEEE. The CDR3 protein is CASSLGLYQPQHF. The CDR3 DNA sequence: TGTGCCAGCAGCCTTGGACTTTACCAGCCCCAGCATTTT.

V gene TRBV5-1 combines with J gene TRBJ1-6; D possibly corresponds to TRBD1 (6 bases). V lost 0 bases and J 9 bases, leaving 16 bases between the germline ends. The CDR3 runs 16 residues. Per germline, CDR1 SGHRS and CDR2 YFSETQ. The CDR3 coding sequence is TGCGCCAGCAGCTTGGTGGCAGGGGATTCGGGTTCACCCCTCCACTTT. Translation gives CASSLVAGDSGSPLHF.

The genes are TRBV18 and TRBJ1-2, with D tentatively TRBD1 (6 bases). CDR1 KGHSH and CDR2 LQKENI come from the germline V gene. The CDR3 extends over 16 amino acids. The V end was cut by 4 bases, the J end by 4 bases, with 19 bases between. The CDR3, as DNA: TGTGCCAGCTCACGAACCCCGGGGGGGGCTTCCTATGGCTACACCTTC. It encodes CASSRTPGGASYGYTF. Supplemented by reference TRBV18 and TRBJ1-2, the full variable domain reads NAGVMQNPRHLVRRRGQEARLRCSPMKGHSHVYWYRQLPEEGLKFMVYLQKENIIDESGMPKERFSAEFPKEGPSILRIQQVVRGDSAAYFCASSRTPGGASYGYTFGSGTRLTVV.

This chain uses TRBV21-1 with TRBJ2-7; the DNA was not used to check the table's D call, TRBD1. TRBV21-1 is a pseudogene locus. The CDR3 extends over 13 amino acids. In nucleotides, the CDR3 is TGTGCCAGCAGAAGGTCAGGGGGCAGCGAGCAGTACTTC. Translating it yields CASRRSGGSEQYF.

CDR3 in amino acids: CASSPTRTLNTEAFF. The DNA of the CDR3 is TGTGCCAGCAGTCCGACCAGGACACTGAACACTGAAGCTTTCTTT. The chain is built from TRBV6-5 and TRBJ1-1, with D tentatively TRBD1 (5 bases). Germline-derived CDR1 and CDR2 are MNHEY and SVGAGI. The V and J ends lost 5 bases and 0 bases respectively, with 13 bases between them. The CDR3 spans 15 residues.

The chain has TRBV9 and TRBJ2-7, with 11 bases matching TRBD1. CDR3 length equals 13 residues. With V trimmed by 7 bases and J by 4 bases, 4 bases remained unmatched. CDR1 SGDLS and CDR2 YYNGEE come from the germline V gene. Here the CDR3 reads CASGDRGTYEQYF. CDR3 DNA sequence: TGTGCCAGCGGGGACAGGGGGACGTACGAGCAGTACTTC.

V gene TRBV2 combines with J gene TRBJ2-7; possible D gene TRBD1, 6 bases. The CDR3 has 13 amino acids. From germline, CDR1 is SNHLY and CDR2 FYNNEI. V lost 0 bases to trimming and J lost 4 bases, with 7 bases between them. The CDR3 coding sequence is TGTGCCAGCAGTGAAGCGACAGGTTACGAGCAGTACTTC. Its protein is CASSEATGYEQYF. The variable domain in full, with the rest retrieved from reference TRBV2 and TRBJ2-7, is EPEVTQTPSHQVTQMGQEVILRCVPISNHLYFYWYRQILGQKVEFLVSFYNNEISEKSEIFDDQFSVERPDGSNFTLKIRSTKLEDSAMYFCASSEATGYEQYFGPGTRLTVT.

V gene TRBV15 combines with J gene TRBJ1-1; D is ambiguous. The CDR3 sequence is 14 residues long. Trimming shortened V by 0 bases and J by 4 bases, and 9 bases separated the two germline ends. Germline assignment: CDR1 LNHNV and CDR2 YYDKDF (reference sequence). The CDR3 sequence is CATSRDLISTEAFF. CDR3 coding DNA: TGTGCCACCAGCAGAGATTTGATTAGCACTGAAGCTTTCTTT. The full variable domain, rest sourced from reference TRBV15 and TRBJ1-1, is DAMVIQNPRYQVTQFGKPVTLSCSQTLNHNVMYWYQQKSSQAPKLLFHYYDKDFNNEADTPDNFQSRRPNTSFCFLDIRSPGLGDTAMYLCATSRDLISTEAFFGQGTRLTVV.

Written as DNA, the CDR3 is TGTGCCATCAGTGAGTCAGCAGGGATCGCTGAAGCTTTCTTT. As protein: CAISESAGIAEAFF. V is TRBV10-3 and J is TRBJ1-1; tentatively, D is TRBD1 (5 bases). Germline lookup yields CDR1 ENHRY and CDR2 SYGVKD. This CDR3 contains 14 residues. The germline V and J ends were trimmed by 0 bases and 6 bases, with 11 bases remaining between them.

J is TRBJ1-5 and V is TRBV4-1; D is perhaps TRBD1 (6 bases). This CDR3 has 16 residues. Germline CDR1 is MGHRA and CDR2 is YSYEKL. Trimming removed 1 base at V and 2 bases at J, with 12 bases between. The CDR3 nucleotides read TGCGCCAGCAGCCAAGGAATTTACAGGGGCAATCAGCCCCAGCATTTT. Its translation: CASSQGIYRGNQPQHF.

This clone was recorded a few times. This sequence joins TRBV5-8 and TRBJ1-2; TRBD1 matches 8 bases. The CDR3 loop spans 13 amino acids. Germline CDR1 SGHTS, CDR2 YDEGEE. The trim removed 2 bases at V and 8 bases at J, leaving 5 bases unmatched. CDR3 DNA sequence: TGTGCCAGCAGCTTCACGACAGGGGTCGGCTACACCTTC. Translation gives CASSFTTGVGYTF.

This clone showed up just once. The V call is TRBV5-1, the J call TRBJ2-2; a weak D match, TRBD2 (5 bases). The V gene's germline CDR1 is SGHRS and CDR2 YFSETQ. The CDR3 has 13 residues. The V end lost 3 bases, the J end lost 10 bases, and 13 bases lay between the germline ends. The CDR3 bases are TGCGCCAGCAGCTCGTACCCCGGGGAGGAGCTGTTTTTT. This sequence encodes CASSSYPGEELFF.

Only one count was recorded for this clone. V usage is TRBV5-1 and J usage is TRBJ2-7; D might be TRBD2 (7 bases). Per the germline V gene, CDR1 is SGHRS and CDR2 is YFSETQ. Trimming removed 1 base at V and 0 bases at J, with 8 bases between. CDR3 length: 14 amino acids. The CDR3 loop reads CASSLRGGSYEQYF. CDR3 coding DNA: TGCGCCAGCAGCTTGAGGGGGGGCTCCTACGAGCAGTACTTC.

This clone was detected only a few times. The V gene is TRBV5-3, the J gene TRBJ1-5; 8 bases fit TRBD1. TRBV5-3 falls under the ORF class, with uncertain function. The V gene end was trimmed by 4 bases and the J gene end by 0 bases; junction bases not matched to a gene: 3. The CDR3 loop spans 15 amino acids. CDR3 loop: CARSRDRYSNQPQHF. The CDR3 nucleotides read TGTGCCAGAAGCCGGGACAGGTATAGCAATCAGCCCCAGCATTTT.

V gene TRBV2 combines with J gene TRBJ1-6, with 9 positions matching TRBD1. The junction had 11 bases not matched to a gene; V was cut back by 8 bases and J by 6 bases. Germline V gene sequence: CDR1 SNHLY, CDR2 FYNNEI. This CDR3 is built from 16 residues. CDR3 region: CASAIYTGGLNSPLHF. As DNA, the CDR3 is TGTGCCAGCGCCATTTACACAGGGGGCCTTAATTCACCCCTCCACTTT.